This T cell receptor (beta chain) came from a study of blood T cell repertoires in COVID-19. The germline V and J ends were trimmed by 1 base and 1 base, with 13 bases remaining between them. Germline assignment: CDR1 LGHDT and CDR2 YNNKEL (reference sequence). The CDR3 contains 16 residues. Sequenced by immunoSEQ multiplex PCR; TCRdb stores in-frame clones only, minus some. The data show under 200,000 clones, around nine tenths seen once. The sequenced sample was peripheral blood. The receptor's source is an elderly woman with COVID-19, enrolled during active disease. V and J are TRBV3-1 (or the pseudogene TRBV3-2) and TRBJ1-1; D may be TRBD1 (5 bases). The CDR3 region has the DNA TGTGCCAGCAGCCAAGGCCCCCCCGACAGGAACACTGAAGCTTTCTTT. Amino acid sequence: CASSQGPPDRNTEAFF.